Below are 9 T cell receptor beta chains sequenced from a single sample in a study of Ad26.COV2.S vaccination and SARS-CoV-2 variants. Sequenced by immunoSEQ multiplex PCR; TCRdb stores in-frame clones only, minus some. The data hold 300,000 to 500,000 clones, with approximately 86% observed a single time. Treatment reported: around 19 received Ad26.COV2.S at low or high dose, single or two shots; 5 received placebo; per-sample allocation not given. Day 63 following the first vaccine or placebo injection was when the samples were taken. Sample: peripheral blood, taken in a trial of Ad26.COV2.S vaccine versus placebo. The receptors originated from a person aged 18 to 59 who received the Ad26.COV2.S COVID-19 vaccine or a placebo.

The gene calls are TRBV7-2 and TRBJ2-7; D call uncertain. Trimming stripped 0 bases from V and 5 bases from J, with 11 bases between. CDR1 and CDR2 (germline): SGHTA, FQGNSA. The CDR3 has 14 residues. The CDR3 loop reads CASSLALRVHEQYF. The CDR3 DNA sequence: TGTGCCAGCAGCTTAGCGCTAAGGGTCCACGAGCAGTACTTC. Full variable domain (outside the CDR3, taken from reference TRBV7-2 and TRBJ2-7): GAGVSQSPSNKVTEKGKDVELRCDPISGHTALYWYRQSLGQGLEFLIYFQGNSAPDKSGLPSDRFSAERTGGSVSTLTIQRTQQEDSAVYLCASSLALRVHEQYFGPGTRLTVT.

J is TRBJ1-1 and V is TRBV5-8; D ambiguous. From germline, CDR1 is SGHTS and CDR2 YDEGEE. The CDR3 spans 11 residues. The V end lost 0 bases, the J end lost 6 bases, and 3 bases lay between the germline ends. The CDR3 DNA reads as TGTGCCAGCAGCTTGGAGGCTGAAGCTTTCTTT. This encodes CASSLEAEAFF.

This chain joins TRBV20-1 and TRBJ2-3; D is perhaps TRBD1 (5 bases). This CDR3 comprises 11 residues. The germline gives CDR1 DFQATT, CDR2 SNEGSKA (reference sequence). V was clipped by 2 bases and J by 7 bases, with 7 bases between them. CDR3 sequence: CSARYRNTQYF. CDR3 bases: TGCAGTGCTAGATACAGGAATACGCAGTATTTT.

The genes are TRBV6-5 and TRBJ1-4; 8 bases map to TRBD1. This CDR3 comprises 14 residues. Trimming at V came to 5 bases and at J to 7 bases, leaving 6 bases not matched to a gene. CDR1 is MNHEY and CDR2 is SVGAGI in the germline V gene. The CDR3 DNA reads as TGTGCCAGCAGTCCAGGGGGCGCGGGTGAAAAACTGTTTTTT. It translates to CASSPGGAGEKLFF.

The chain employs TRBV5-1 and TRBJ2-5; TRBD1 might be the D (6 bases). Germline V gene data show CDR1 as SGHRS and CDR2 as YFSETQ. The CDR3 covers 16 residues. Trimming cost V 1 base and J 2 bases, with 15 bases left between them. The CDR3 is CASSLSITQGQETQYF. CDR3 sequence (DNA): TGCGCCAGCAGCTTGTCCATCACTCAGGGGCAAGAGACCCAGTACTTC.

The chain uses TRBV7-9 and TRBJ1-5; 7 nucleotides match TRBD1. The CDR3 length is 14 residues. Germline values: CDR1 SEHNR, CDR2 FQNEAQ (reference sequence). J was trimmed by 7 bases and V by 5 bases; bases with no gene match: 8. The CDR3 bases are TGTGCCAGCAGCCAGGGGGGGTTTCGCCAGCCCCAGCATTTT. Translating it yields CASSQGGFRQPQHF.

The rearrangement joins TRBV5-1 to TRBJ2-7; D uncertain. Germline V gives CDR1 SGHRS, CDR2 YFSETQ. V was clipped by 0 bases and J by 2 bases, with 12 bases between them. This CDR3 spans 15 amino acids. CDR3 nucleotide sequence: TGCGCCAGCAGCTTGGCTGGCGGTCCAACCTACGAGCAGTACTTC. Amino acid sequence: CASSLAGGPTYEQYF.

The rearrangement links TRBV5-8 to TRBJ1-1; no clear D. The CDR3 is 13 amino acids. CDR1 is SGHTS, CDR2 YDEGEE, per germline. The V end lost 4 bases, the J end lost 1 base, and 8 bases lay between the germline ends. CDR3 sequence (DNA): TGTGCCAGCAGCGACCTAAAGAACACTGAAGCTTTCTTT. This encodes CASSDLKNTEAFF.

This chain connects TRBV12-2 to TRBJ1-4; TRBD1, the D gene given by the table, was not confirmed from the DNA. TRBV12-2 is recorded as a pseudogene. The CDR3 extends over 14 amino acids. The CDR3 DNA follows: TGTGCAAGTCGCGCCCAGGGGGGCCTTAAAAAACTGTTTTTT. Its translation is CASRAQGGLKKLFF.